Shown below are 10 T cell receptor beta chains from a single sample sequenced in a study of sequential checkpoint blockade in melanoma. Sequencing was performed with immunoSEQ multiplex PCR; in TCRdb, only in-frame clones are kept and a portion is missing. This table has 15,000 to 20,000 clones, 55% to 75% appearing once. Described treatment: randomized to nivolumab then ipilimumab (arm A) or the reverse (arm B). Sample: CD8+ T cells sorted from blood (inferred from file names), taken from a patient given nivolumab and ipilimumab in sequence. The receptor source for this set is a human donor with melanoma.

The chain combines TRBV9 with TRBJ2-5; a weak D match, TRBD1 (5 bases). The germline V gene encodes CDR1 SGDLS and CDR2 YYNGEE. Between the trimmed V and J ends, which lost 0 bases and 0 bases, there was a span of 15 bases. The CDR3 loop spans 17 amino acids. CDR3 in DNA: TGTGCCAGCAGCGTAGGAAGGGGCCTTTCGTACCAAGAGACCCAGTACTTC. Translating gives CASSVGRGLSYQETQYF.

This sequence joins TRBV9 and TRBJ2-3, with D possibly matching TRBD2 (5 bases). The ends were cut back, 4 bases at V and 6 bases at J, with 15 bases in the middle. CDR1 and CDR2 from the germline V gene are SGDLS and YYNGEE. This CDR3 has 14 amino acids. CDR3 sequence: CASSPDGVGDTQYF. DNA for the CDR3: TGTGCCAGCAGCCCAGACGGGGTCGGGGATACGCAGTATTTT.

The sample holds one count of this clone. CDR3 loop: CASSLVPVADGELFF. The DNA for the CDR3 is TGCGCCAGCAGCTTGGTCCCTGTGGCAGACGGGGAGCTGTTTTTT. V is TRBV5-1 and J is TRBJ2-2; D is undetermined. The CDR3 extends over 15 amino acids. V was clipped by 0 bases and J by 7 bases, with 13 bases between them. Germline V gene data show CDR1 as SGHRS and CDR2 as YFSETQ.

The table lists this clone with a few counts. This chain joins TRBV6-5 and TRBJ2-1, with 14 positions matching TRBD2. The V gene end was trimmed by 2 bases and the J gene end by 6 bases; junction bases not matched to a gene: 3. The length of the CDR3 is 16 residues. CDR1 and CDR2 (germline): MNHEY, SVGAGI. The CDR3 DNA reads TGTGCCAGCAGTTACACGGGACTAGCGGGAGCCAATGAGCAGTTCTTC. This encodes CASSYTGLAGANEQFF.

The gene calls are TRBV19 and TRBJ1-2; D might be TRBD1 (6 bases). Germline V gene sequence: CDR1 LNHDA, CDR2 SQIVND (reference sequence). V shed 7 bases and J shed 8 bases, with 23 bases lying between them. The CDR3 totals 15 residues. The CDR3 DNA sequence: TGTGCCAGTAAAGGGGCCCGAACAGGGACGAAAGGCTACACCTTC. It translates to CASKGARTGTKGYTF.

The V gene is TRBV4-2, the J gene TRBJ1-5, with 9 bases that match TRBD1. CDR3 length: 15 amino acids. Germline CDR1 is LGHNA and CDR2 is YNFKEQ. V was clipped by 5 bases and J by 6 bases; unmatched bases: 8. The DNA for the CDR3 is TGTGCCAGCAGCACCCAACAGGGGGCGGCTCAGCCCCAGCATTTT. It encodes CASSTQQGAAQPQHF.

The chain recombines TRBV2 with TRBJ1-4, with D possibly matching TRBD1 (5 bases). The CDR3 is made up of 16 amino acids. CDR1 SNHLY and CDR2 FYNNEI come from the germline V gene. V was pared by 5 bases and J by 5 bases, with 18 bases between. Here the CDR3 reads CASSQRLRGTNEKLFF. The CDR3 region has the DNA TGTGCCAGCAGTCAACGGTTAAGGGGTACCAATGAAAAACTGTTTTTT.

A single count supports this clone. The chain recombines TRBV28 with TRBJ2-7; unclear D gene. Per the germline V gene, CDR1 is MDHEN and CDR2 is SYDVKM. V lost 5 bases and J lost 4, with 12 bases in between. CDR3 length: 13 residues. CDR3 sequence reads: CASSTTIEYEQYF. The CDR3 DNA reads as TGTGCCAGCAGTACTACTATAGAGTACGAGCAGTACTTC.

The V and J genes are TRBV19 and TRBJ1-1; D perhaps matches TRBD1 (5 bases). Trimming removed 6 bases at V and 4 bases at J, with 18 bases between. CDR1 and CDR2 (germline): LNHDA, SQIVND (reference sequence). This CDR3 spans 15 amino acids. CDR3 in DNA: TGTGCCAGTAGCAGGCGGGACGGTCTGAGCACTGAAGCTTTCTTT. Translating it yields CASSRRDGLSTEAFF. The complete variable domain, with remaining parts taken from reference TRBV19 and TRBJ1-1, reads DGGITQSPKYLFRKEGQNVTLSCEQNLNHDAMYWYRQDPGQGLRLIYYSQIVNDFQKGDIAEGYSVSREKKESFPLTVTSAQKNPTAFYLCASSRRDGLSTEAFFGQGTRLTVV.

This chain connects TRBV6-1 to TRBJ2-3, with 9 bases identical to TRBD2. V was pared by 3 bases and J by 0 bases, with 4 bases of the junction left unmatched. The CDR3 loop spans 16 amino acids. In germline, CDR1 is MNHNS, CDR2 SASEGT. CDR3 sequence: CASSEASGASTDTQYF. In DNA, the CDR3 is TGTGCCAGCAGTGAGGCTAGCGGGGCCAGCACAGATACGCAGTATTTT.